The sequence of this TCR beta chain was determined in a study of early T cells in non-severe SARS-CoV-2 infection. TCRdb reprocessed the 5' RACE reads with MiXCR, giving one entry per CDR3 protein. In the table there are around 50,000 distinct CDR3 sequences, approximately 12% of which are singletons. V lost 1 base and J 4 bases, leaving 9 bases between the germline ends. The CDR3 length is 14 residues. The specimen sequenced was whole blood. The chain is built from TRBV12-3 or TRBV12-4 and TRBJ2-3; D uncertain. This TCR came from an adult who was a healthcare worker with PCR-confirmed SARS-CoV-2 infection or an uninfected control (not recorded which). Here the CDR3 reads CASSLGSRADTQYF. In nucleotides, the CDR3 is TGTGCCAGCAGTTTAGGGAGCCGGGCAGATACGCAGTATTTT.